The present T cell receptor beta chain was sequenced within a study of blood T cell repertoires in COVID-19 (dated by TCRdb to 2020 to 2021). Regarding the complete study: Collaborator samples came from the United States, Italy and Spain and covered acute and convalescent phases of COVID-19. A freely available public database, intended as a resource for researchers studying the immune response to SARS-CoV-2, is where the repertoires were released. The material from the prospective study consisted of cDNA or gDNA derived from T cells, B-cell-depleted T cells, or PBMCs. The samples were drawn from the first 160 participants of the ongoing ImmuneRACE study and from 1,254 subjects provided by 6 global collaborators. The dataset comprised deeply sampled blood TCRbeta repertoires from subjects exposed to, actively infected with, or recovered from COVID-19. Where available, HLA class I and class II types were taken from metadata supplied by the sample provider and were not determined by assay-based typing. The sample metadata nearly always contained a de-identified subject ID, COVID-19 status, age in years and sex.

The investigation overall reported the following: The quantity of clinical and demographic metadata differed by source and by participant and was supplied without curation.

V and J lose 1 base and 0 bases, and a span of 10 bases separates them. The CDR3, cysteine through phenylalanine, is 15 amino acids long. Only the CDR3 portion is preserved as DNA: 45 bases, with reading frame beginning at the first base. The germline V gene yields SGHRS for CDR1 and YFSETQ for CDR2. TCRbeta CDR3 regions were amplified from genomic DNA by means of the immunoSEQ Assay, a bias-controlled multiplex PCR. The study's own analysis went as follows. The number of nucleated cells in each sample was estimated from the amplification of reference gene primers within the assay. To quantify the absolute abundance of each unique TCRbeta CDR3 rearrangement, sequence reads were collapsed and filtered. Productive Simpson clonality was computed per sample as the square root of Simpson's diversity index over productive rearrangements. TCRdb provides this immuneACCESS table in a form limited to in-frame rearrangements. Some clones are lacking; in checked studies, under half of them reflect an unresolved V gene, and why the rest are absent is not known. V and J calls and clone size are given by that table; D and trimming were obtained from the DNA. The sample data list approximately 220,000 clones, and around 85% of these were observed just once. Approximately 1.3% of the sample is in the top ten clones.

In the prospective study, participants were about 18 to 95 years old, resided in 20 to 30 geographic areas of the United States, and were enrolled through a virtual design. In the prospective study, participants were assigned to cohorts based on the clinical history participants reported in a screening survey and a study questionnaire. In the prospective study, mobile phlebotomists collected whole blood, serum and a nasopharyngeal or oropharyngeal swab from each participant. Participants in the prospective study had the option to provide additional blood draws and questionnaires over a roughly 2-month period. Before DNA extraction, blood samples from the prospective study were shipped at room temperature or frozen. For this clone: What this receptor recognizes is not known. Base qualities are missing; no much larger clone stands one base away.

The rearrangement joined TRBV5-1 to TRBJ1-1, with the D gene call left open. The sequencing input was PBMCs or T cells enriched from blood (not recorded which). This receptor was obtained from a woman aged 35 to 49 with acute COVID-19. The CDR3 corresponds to CASSLLSGLNTEAFF. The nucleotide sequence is TGCGCCAGCAGCTTGTTGAGTGGTCTGAACACTGAAGCTTTCTTT.